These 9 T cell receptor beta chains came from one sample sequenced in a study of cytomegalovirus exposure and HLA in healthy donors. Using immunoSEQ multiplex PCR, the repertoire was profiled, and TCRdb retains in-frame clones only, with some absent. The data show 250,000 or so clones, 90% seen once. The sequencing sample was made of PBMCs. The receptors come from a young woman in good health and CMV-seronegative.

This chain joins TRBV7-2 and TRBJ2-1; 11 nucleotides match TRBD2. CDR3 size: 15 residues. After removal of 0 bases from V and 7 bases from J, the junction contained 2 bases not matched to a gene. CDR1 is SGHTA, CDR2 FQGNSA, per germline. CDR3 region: CASSLASSGGNEQFF. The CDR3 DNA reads TGTGCCAGCAGCTTAGCGTCTAGCGGGGGGAATGAGCAGTTCTTC.

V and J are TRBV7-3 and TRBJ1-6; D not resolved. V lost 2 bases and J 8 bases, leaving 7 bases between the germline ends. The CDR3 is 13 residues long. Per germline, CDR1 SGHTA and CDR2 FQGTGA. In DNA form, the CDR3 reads TGTGCCAGCAGCTTAGACCGGGATTCACCCCTCCACTTT. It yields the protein CASSLDRDSPLHF.

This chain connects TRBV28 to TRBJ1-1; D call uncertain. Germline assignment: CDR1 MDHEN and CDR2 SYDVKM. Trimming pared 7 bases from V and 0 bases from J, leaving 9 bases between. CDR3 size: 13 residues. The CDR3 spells CASKRSMNTEAFF. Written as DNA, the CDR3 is TGTGCCAGCAAACGGAGCATGAACACTGAAGCTTTCTTT. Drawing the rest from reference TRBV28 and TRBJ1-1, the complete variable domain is DVKVTQSSRYLVKRTGEKVFLECVQDMDHENMFWYRQDPGLGLRLIYFSYDVKMKEKGDIPEGYSVSREKKERFSLILESASTNQTSMYLCASKRSMNTEAFFGQGTRLTVV.

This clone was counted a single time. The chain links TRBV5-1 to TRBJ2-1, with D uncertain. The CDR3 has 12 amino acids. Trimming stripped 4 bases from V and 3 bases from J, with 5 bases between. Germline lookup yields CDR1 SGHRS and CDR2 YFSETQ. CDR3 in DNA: TGCGCCAGCAGCCTAAACTACAATGAGCAGTTCTTC. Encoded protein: CASSLNYNEQFF.

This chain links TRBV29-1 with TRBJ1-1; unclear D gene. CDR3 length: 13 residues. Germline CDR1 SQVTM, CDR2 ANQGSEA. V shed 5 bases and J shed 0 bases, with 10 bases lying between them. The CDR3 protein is CSVRTDMNTEAFF. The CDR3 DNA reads TGCAGCGTTAGAACAGACATGAACACTGAAGCTTTCTTT.

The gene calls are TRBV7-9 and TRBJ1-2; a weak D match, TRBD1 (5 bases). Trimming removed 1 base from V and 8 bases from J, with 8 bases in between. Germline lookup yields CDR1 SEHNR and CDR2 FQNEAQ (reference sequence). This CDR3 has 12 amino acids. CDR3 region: CASSLDRRGYTF. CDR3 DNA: TGTGCCAGCAGCTTAGACAGGCGAGGCTACACCTTC.

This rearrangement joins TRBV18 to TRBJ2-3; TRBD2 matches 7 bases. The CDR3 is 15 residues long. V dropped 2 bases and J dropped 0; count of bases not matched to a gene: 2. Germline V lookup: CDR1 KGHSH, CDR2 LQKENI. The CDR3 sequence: CASSPGRASTDTQYF. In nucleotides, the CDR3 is TGTGCCAGCTCACCAGGGAGGGCTAGCACAGATACGCAGTATTTT.

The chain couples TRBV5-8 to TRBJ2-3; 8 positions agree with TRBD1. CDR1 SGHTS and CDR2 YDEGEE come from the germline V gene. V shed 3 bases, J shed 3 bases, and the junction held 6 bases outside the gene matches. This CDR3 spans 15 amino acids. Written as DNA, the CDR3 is TGTGCCAGCAGCTCTGGACAGGGATCGACAGATACGCAGTATTTT. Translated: CASSSGQGSTDTQYF. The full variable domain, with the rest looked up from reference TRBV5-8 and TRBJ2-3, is EAGVTQSPTHLIKTRGQQATLRCSPISGHTSVYWYQQALGLGLQFLLWYDEGEERNRGNFPPRFSGRQFPNYSSELNVNALELEDSALYLCASSSGQGSTDTQYFGPGTRLTVL.

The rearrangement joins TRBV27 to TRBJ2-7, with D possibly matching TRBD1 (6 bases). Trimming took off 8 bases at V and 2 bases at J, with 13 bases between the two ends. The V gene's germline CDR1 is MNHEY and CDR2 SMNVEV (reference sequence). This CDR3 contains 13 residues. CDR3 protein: CASRVGHTYEQYF. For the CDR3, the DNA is TGTGCCAGCCGGGTGGGACATACCTACGAGCAGTACTTC.